This T cell receptor beta chain emerged from a study of Graves' ophthalmopathy and Graves' hyperthyroidism. The study, taken as a whole, reports: Ophthalmopathy could be told apart from stable hyperthyroidism by a 13-signature model (around 90% sensitivity, approximately 76% specificity). Blood also contained most of the expanded thyroid clonotypes above 0.001 frequency.

Germline CDR1 SEHNR, CDR2 FQNEAQ (reference sequence). V gave up 6 bases and J gave up 3 bases, with 18 bases separating them. The CDR3 is made up of 15 amino acids. This clonotype occurred many times. Its cognate antigen is unknown. Amplification of TCR beta CDR3 regions used RNA transcripts. Amplification began with first-round RT-PCR using HTBI primers, then second-round multiplex PCR was performed. TCRdb recomputed calls from the multiplex PCR reads with MiXCR, one row per CDR3 protein. The profile shows more than 1,000,000 distinct CDR3 sequences, approximately 35% of them singletons. Patients in the hyperthyroidism group, adults aged 18 to 65, were newly diagnosed, under 2 months' duration. The diagnosis combined clinical symptoms, thyroxine, TRAb, thyroid ultrasound and orbital computed tomography scans.

The chain links TRBV7-9 to TRBJ2-7, with D perhaps TRBD1 (6 bases). The source is an adult man with Graves' hyperthyroidism. The sequenced material came from peripheral blood or thyroid tissue (not recorded which). CDR3 DNA: TGTGCCAGCAGGGGAAGTGGGGGCTCGCGCTACGAGCAGTACTTC. Protein product: CASRGSGGSRYEQYF.